A single sample gave rise to the 17 T cell receptor beta chains below, sequenced in a study of read filtering for tumor transcriptome and immune sequencing. Molecular barcoded adaptors covering alpha/delta and beta/gamma chains were used on around 370 ng RNA. TCRdb ran MiXCR on the reads and lists one entry per CDR3 protein. The table has 100,000 to 150,000 distinct CDR3 sequences, around 14% seen once; the top ten hold about 8.6%. Sample: a population of CD138-negative cells sorted from bone marrow. The receptors come from a donor aged 40 or over with multiple myeloma.

In this sample, this clonotype turned up a few times. A much larger clone differs by one base, so this may be a read error. V and J are TRBV6-2 or TRBV6-3 and TRBJ1-1; TRBD1 is a possible D gene (6 bases). Germline CDR1 MNHEY, CDR2 SVGEGT. The CDR3 is 15 residues long. DNA for the CDR3: TGTGTCAGCAGAATTCTCGGGCAGGGGACCACTGAAGCTTTCTTT. It yields the protein CVSRILGQGTTEAFF.

This clonotype was picked up a small number of times. V gene TRBV30 combines with J gene TRBJ1-1; unclear D gene. The V end lost 4 bases, the J end lost 1 base, and 13 bases lay between the germline ends. The CDR3 contains 14 residues. Per the germline V gene, CDR1 is GTSNPN and CDR2 is SVGIG (reference sequence). CDR3 sequence reads: CAWTIGPRNTEAFF. In DNA, the CDR3 is TGTGCCTGGACCATCGGGCCTCGGAACACTGAAGCTTTCTTT.

Of note for this clonotype: Likely a read error: the CDR3 ends without its conserved phenylalanine or tryptophan. Here the CDR3 DNA reads TGCGCCAGCAGCTTGCCGGGGCAGGGCGCCGGGGAGCTGTTTCTT. This translates into CASSLPGQGAGELFL. The J gene is TRBJ2-2, the V gene TRBV5-1; D may match TRBD1 or TRBD2 (5 bases each). The CDR3 sequence is 15 residues long. Germline V gene sequence: CDR1 SGHRS, CDR2 YFSETQ. V was cut by 1 base and J by 6 bases, with 13 bases left in between.

This clonotype came up many times. The V gene is TRBV19, the J gene TRBJ1-5; D gene unclear. Trimming took 10 bases from V and 0 from J, leaving 13 bases between them. Germline loops: CDR1 LNHDA, CDR2 SQIVND (reference sequence). The CDR3 extends over 14 amino acids. CDR3 sequence (DNA): TGTGCCACAAGAATGGGTCTTAGCAATCAGCCCCAGCATTTT. As protein: CATRMGLSNQPQHF.

This clonotype was found many times. The rearrangement links TRBV7-2 to TRBJ2-1, with D possibly TRBD2 on 5 matching bases. V lost 4 bases to trimming and J lost 0 bases, with 10 bases between them. The CDR3 runs to 15 residues. CDR1 and CDR2 (germline): SGHTA, FQGNSA. The CDR3 is CASSSDFSSYNEQFF. CDR3 bases: TGTGCCAGCAGCTCGGACTTTAGCTCCTACAATGAGCAGTTCTTC.

This clonotype appeared once. Its ends do not fully match the called genes, so a read error is possible. The chain joins TRBV15 to TRBJ1-1, with 12 bases identical to TRBD1. CDR3 length equals 17 residues. CDR1 LNHNV and CDR2 YYDKDF come from the germline V gene (reference sequence). CDR3 sequence reads: CATSRGPGQGASTEALF. As DNA, the CDR3 is TGTGCCACCAGCAGAGGCCCGGGACAGGGGGCGAGCACTGAAGCTCTCTTT. Full variable domain (rest looked up from reference TRBV15 and TRBJ1-1): DAMVIQNPRYQVTQFGKPVTLSCSQTLNHNVMYWYQQKSSQAPKLLFHYYDKDFNNEADTPDNFQSRRPNTSFCFLDIRSPGLGDTAMYLCATSRGPGQGASTEALFGQGTRLTVV.

This clonotype was counted at least ten times. The CDR3 sequence: CASSFISGSPYNEQFF. The DNA for the CDR3 is TGTGCCAGCAGCTTCATTAGCGGGAGCCCCTACAATGAGCAGTTCTTC. The chain uses TRBV7-6 and TRBJ2-1; the match to TRBD2 covers 9 bases. This CDR3 contains 16 residues. CDR1 and CDR2 (germline): SGHVS, FNYEAQ. V lost 3 bases to trimming and J lost 2 bases; unmatched junction nucleotides: 5.

Concerning this clonotype itself: A read error may be the cause here, since a much bigger clone is one base away. The chain is built from TRBV7-3 and TRBJ1-4; 7 bases match TRBD1. Germline assignment: CDR1 SGHTA and CDR2 FQGTGA. V shed 7 bases and J 15 bases; nucleotides not matched to a gene: 11. The CDR3 has 12 residues. CDR3 region: CASINSGGTVFF. DNA for the CDR3: TGTGCCAGCATCAACTCAGGGGGGACAGTGTTTTTT.

This clonotype was seen only a few times. A clone one base away is much larger, so this may be a read error. The chain couples TRBV6-6 to TRBJ2-1, with a tentative D call TRBD2 (6 bases). Germline CDR1 reads MNHNY; CDR2 reads SVGAGI (reference sequence). This CDR3 has 15 amino acids. For the CDR3, the DNA is TGTGCCAGCAGCTATCGGAGCGGGCTCTACAGTGAGCAGTTCTTC. Residues: CASSYRSGLYSEQFF.

The chain combines TRBV19 with TRBJ2-1; 13 nucleotides align to TRBD2. Looked up from germline, CDR1 is LNHDA and CDR2 is SQIVND (reference sequence). The CDR3 consists of 15 residues. After removal of 6 bases from V and 6 bases from J, the junction contained 5 bases not matched to a gene. This CDR3 is CASSQTSGRSNEQFF. Here the CDR3 DNA reads TGTGCCAGTAGCCAGACTAGCGGGAGGAGCAATGAGCAGTTCTTC.

The sample holds many counts of this clonotype. V and J are TRBV10-3 and TRBJ2-7; 8 bases align to TRBD2. The CDR3 spans 12 residues. J lost 5 bases, V lost 3 bases, and 0 bases had no gene match. Germline assignment: CDR1 ENHRY and CDR2 SYGVKD. In DNA, the CDR3 is TGTGCCATCAGTGAAGCGGGAGACGAGCAGTACTTC. It translates to CAISEAGDEQYF.

This clonotype was seen many times. The rearrangement links TRBV10-3 to TRBJ1-5; TRBD1 agrees at 7 bases. Per germline, CDR1 ENHRY and CDR2 SYGVKD. The J segment lost 5 bases and the V segment lost 3 bases, leaving 7 bases of the junction unmatched. The CDR3 contains 15 residues. The CDR3, as DNA: TGTGCCATCAGTGACCTCACAGGGGAGGATCAGCCCCAGCATTTT. This sequence encodes CAISDLTGEDQPQHF.

This clonotype was observed many times. This rearrangement joins TRBV12-3 or TRBV12-4 to TRBJ2-1; D may be TRBD1 or TRBD2 (6 bases each). V was clipped by 7 bases and J by 7 bases, with 14 bases between them. The CDR3 is made up of 13 amino acids. The CDR3 spells CASTSRGPNEQFF. The CDR3, as DNA: TGTGCCAGCACATCACGGGGGCCGAATGAGCAGTTCTTC.

This clonotype was seen at least ten times. The V call is TRBV7-8, the J call TRBJ1-2; TRBD1 might be the D (5 bases). The CDR3 covers 14 residues. Germline V gene data show CDR1 as SGHVS and CDR2 as FQNEAQ. V gave up 4 bases and J gave up 5 bases, with 14 bases separating them. The CDR3 loop reads CASSSGAGVYGYTF. The CDR3, as DNA: TGTGCCAGCAGCTCCGGGGCGGGGGTATATGGCTACACCTTC.

This clonotype was observed at least ten times. The rearrangement joins TRBV28 to TRBJ1-5; D gene uncertain. V lost 6 bases, J lost 6 bases, and 15 bases lay in between. The germline CDR1 and CDR2 sequences are MDHEN and SYDVKM. This CDR3 spans 14 amino acids. The CDR3 DNA sequence: TGTGCCAGCAGCGGGGAGGTCCGCAGTCAGCCCCAGCATTTT. Its translation is CASSGEVRSQPQHF.

The table lists this clonotype with many counts. V and J are TRBV3-1 and TRBJ2-7, with 7 bases identical to TRBD2. J gave up 2 bases and V 1 base, and 8 bases lay outside the gene matches. Per germline, CDR1 LGHDT and CDR2 YNNKEL (reference sequence). The CDR3 consists of 16 residues. In DNA form, the CDR3 reads TGTGCCAGCAGCCAAGCGAACTGGGAGGGCCCCTACGAGCAGTACTTC. Its translation: CASSQANWEGPYEQYF.

Of note for this clonotype: A much larger clone sits a single nucleotide away, making a read error possible. The chain recombines TRBV7-8 with TRBJ2-3; TRBD1 matches at 11 bases. V gave up 11 bases and J gave up 4 bases; unmatched junction bases: 8. The CDR3 sequence is 14 residues long. Germline-derived CDR1 and CDR2 are SGHVS and FQNEAQ. The CDR3, as DNA: TGTGCCTGCTCTTCGGGACAGGGGGCAGATACGCAGTATTTT. It yields the protein CACSSGQGADTQYF.